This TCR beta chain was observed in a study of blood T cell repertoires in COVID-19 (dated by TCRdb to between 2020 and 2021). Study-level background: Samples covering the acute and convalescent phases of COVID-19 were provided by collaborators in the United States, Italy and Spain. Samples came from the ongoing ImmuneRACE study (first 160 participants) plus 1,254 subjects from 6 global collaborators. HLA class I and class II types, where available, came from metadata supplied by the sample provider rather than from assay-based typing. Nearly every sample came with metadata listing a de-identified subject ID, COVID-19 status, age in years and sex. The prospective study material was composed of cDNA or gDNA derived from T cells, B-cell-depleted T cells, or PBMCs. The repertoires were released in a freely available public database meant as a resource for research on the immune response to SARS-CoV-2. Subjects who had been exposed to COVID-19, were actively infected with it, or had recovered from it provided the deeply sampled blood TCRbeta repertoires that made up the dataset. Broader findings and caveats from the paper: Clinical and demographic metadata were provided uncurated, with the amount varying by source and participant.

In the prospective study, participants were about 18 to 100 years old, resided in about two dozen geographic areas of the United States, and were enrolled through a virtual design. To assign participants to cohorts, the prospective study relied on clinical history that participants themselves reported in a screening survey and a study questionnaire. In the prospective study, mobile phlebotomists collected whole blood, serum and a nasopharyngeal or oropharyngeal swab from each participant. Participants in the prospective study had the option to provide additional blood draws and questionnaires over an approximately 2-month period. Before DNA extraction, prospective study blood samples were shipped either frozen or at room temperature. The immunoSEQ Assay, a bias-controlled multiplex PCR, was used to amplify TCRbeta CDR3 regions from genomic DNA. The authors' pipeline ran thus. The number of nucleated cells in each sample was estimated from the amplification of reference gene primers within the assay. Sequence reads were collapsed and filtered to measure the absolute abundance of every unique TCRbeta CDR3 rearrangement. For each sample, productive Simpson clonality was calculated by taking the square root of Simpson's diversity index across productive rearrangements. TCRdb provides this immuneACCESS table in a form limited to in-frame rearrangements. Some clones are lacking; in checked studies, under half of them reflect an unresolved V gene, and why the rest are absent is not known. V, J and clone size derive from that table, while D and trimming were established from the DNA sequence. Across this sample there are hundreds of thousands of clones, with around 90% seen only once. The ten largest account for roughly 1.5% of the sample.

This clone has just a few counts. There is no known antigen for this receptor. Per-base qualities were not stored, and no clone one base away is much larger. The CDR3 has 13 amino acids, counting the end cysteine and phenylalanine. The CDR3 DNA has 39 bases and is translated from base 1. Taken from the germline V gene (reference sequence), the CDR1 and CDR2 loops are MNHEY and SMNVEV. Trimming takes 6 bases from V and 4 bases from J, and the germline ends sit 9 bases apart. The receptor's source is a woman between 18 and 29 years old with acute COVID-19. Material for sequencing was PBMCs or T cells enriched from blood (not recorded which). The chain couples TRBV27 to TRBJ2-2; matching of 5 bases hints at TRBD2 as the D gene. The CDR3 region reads CASRARVTGELFF. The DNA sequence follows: TGTGCCAGCAGGGCGCGGGTCACCGGGGAGCTGTTTTTT.